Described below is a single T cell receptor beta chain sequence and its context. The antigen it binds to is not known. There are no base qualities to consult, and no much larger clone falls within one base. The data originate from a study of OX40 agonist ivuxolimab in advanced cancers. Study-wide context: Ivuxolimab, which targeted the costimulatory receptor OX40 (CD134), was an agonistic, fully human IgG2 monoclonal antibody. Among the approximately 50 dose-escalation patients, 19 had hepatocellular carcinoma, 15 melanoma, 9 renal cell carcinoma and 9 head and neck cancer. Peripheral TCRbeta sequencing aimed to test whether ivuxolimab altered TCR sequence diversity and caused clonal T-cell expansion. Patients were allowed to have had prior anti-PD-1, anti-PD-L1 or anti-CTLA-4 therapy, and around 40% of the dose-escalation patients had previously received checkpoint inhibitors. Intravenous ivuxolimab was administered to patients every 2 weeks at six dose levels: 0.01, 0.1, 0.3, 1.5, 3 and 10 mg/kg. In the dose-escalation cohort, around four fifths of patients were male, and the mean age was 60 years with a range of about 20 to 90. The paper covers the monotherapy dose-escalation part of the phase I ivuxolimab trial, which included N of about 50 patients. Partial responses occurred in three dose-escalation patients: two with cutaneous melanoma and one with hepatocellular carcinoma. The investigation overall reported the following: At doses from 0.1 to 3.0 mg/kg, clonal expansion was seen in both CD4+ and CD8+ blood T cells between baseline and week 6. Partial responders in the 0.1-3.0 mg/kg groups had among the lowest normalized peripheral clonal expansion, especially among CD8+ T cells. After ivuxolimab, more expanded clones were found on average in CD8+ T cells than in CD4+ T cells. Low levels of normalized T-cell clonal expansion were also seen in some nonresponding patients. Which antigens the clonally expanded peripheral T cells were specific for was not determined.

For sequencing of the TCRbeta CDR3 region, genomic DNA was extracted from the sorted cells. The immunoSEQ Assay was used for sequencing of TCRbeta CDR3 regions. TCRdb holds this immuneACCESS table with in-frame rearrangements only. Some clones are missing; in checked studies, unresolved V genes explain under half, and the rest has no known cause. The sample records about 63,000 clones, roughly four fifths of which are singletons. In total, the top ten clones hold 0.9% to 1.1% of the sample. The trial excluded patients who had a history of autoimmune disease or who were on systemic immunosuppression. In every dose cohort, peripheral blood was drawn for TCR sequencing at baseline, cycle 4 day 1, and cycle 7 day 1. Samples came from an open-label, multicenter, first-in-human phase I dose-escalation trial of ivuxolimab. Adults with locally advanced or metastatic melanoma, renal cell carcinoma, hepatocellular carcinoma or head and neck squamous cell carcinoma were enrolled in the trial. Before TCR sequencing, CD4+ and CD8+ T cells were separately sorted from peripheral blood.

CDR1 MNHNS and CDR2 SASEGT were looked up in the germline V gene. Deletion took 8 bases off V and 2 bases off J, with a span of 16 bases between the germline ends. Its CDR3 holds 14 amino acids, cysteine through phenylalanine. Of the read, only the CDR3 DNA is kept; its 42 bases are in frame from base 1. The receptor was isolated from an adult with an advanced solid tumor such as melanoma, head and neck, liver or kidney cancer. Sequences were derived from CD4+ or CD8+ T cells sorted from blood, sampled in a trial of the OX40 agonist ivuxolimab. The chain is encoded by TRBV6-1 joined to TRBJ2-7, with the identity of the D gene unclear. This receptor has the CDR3 CASDRHETPYEQYF. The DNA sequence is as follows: TGTGCCAGCGACCGGCACGAGACACCCTACGAGCAGTACTTC.